This T cell receptor (beta chain) was recorded in a study of CD4 T cells in relation to SARS-CoV-2 and coronaviruses. Study-level information: PBMCs were cultured with antigen for less than twelve days before TCR beta sequencing. Findings of the study overall: SARS-CoV-2-driven expansion was significantly weaker in crossreactive than monoreactive clones.

Comment on this clone: Its antigen is currently unknown.

The CDR3 is 14 residues long. Trimming stripped 0 bases from V and 0 bases from J, with 4 bases between. Germline loops: CDR1 MNHEY, CDR2 SVGAGI. The table came from immunoSEQ multiplex PCR; TCRdb's copy has only in-frame clones and leaves some out. Here the sample spans more than 25,000 clones, 75% being singletons. Before the COVID-19 pandemic, during about 2011-2019, CD4+ T cells were taken from unexposed donors. Isolation of CD4+ T cells took place after roughly nine days in culture. Testing used SARS-CoV-2 S/N and four cold-coronavirus spikes on unexposed-donor CD4+ T cells, cells permitting. The specimen was CD4+ T cells from PBMCs, cultured in vitro. V is TRBV6-5 and J is TRBJ2-3; D ambiguous. The receptor was isolated from a human donor in good health. CDR3: CASSYSVSTDTQYF. The CDR3 DNA reads as TGTGCCAGCAGTTACTCGGTTAGCACAGATACGCAGTATTTT.